This T cell receptor beta chain was profiled in a study of blood T cell repertoires in COVID-19. The wider study: COVID-19 samples collected from the United States, Italy and Spain covered acute and convalescent phases. PBMCs, B-cell-depleted T cells, or T cells were the source of the cDNA or gDNA that made up the material.

Trimming left V 2 bases short and J 4 bases short, with 8 bases between. The CDR3 loop spans 13 amino acids. CDR1 and CDR2 (germline): MNHEY, SVGEGT. Methods used by the authors: Amplification with reference gene primers provided the estimates of nucleated cell counts. Assay: immunoSEQ multiplex PCR; the TCRdb copy retains only in-frame clones and omits some. V, J and clone size derive from that table, while D and trimming were established from the DNA sequence. The sample comprises fewer than 300,000 clones, 82% of which are singletons, and under 3.5% rests with the top ten. What was sequenced was peripheral blood. This sequence joins TRBV6-2 or TRBV6-3 and TRBJ1-1, with TRBD1 as a possible D gene (5 bases). The TCR originated in a woman aged 18-35 years with acute or convalescent COVID-19. CDR3 in DNA: TGTGCCAGCAGTTACAGGGGCGGCACTGAAGCTTTCTTT. Protein: CASSYRGGTEAFF.